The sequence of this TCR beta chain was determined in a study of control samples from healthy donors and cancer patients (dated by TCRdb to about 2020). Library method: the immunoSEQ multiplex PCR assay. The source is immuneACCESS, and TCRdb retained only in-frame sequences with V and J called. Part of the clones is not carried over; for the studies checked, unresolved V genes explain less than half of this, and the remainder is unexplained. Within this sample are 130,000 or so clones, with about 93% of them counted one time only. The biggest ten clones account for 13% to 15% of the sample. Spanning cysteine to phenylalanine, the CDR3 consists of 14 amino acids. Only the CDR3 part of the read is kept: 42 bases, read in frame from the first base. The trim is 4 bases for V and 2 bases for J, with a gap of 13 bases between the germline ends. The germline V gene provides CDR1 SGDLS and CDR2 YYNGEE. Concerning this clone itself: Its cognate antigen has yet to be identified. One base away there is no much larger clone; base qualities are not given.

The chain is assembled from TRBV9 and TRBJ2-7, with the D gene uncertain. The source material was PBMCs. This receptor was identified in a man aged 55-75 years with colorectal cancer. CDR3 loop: CASSPRTSTYEQYF. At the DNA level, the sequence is TGTGCCAGCAGCCCGCGGACCAGTACCTACGAGCAGTACTTC. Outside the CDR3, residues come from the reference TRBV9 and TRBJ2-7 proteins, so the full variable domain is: DSGVTQTPKHLITATGQRVTLRCSPRSGDLSVYWYQQSLDQGLQFLIQYYNGEERAKGNILERFSAQQFPDLHSELNLSSLELGDSALYFCASSPRTSTYEQYFGPGTRLTVT.